The clone carrying this TCR beta chain was found a few times. Its specificity is unknown. The data derive from a study of graft-versus-host responses after intestinal transplantation. Looking at the study overall: The study gave all recipients anti-thymocyte globulin induction, then tacrolimus and steroids for 2 to 3 years. Study conclusions and caveats: The recipient marrow held GvH clones, and some of them showed up first in ileum or blood. The study associated peak circulating GvH clone levels with early post-transplant HvG declines. Allograft graft-versus-host to host-versus-graft clonal ratios ran high in patients with graft-donor T cell macrochimerism.

Some clones are missing from TCRdb's copy, which holds only in-frame ones; the method was immunoSEQ multiplex PCR. The sample contains tens of thousands of clones, approximately 94% of which appear only once. This TCR was recovered from a human donor who received an intestinal transplant. The material was unstimulated CD8+ T cells sorted from spleen or lymph node cells, obtained before intestinal transplant.

The CDR3 nucleotides are TGTGCCAGCAGCTTAGTATGGGAGACCCAGTACTTC. Translated: CASSLVWETQYF. This chain joins TRBV11-2 and TRBJ2-5; D is unresolved. Germline values: CDR1 SGHAT, CDR2 FQNNGV. The CDR3 runs 12 residues. Trimming removed 1 base from V and 5 bases from J, with 5 bases in between.